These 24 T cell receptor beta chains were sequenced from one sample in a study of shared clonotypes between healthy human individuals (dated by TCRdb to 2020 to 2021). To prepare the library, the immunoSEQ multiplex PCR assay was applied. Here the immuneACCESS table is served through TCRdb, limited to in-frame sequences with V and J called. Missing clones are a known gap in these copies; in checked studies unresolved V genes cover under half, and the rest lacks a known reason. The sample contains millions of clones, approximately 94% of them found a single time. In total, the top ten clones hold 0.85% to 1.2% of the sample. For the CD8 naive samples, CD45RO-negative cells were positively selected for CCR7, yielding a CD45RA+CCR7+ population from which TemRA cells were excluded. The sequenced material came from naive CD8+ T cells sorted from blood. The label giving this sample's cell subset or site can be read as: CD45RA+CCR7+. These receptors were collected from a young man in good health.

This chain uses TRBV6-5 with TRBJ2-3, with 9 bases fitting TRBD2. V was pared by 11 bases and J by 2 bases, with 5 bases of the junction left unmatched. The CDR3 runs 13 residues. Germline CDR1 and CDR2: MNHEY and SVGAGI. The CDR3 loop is CALAGSLTDTQYF. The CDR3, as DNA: TGTGCCCTAGCGGGGTCGCTCACAGATACGCAGTATTTT.

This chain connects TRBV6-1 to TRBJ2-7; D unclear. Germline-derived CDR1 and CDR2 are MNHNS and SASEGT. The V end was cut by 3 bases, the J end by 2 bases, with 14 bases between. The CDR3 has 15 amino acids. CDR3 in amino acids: CASSDLMRPPYEQYF. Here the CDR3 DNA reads TGTGCCAGCAGTGACCTCATGAGGCCCCCCTACGAGCAGTACTTC.

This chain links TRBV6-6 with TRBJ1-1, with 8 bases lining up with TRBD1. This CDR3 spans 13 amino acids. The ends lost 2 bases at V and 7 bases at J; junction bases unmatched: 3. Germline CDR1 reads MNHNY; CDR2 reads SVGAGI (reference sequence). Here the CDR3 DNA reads TGTGCCAGCAGTTACGGACAGGGCTTTGAAGCTTTCTTT. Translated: CASSYGQGFEAFF.

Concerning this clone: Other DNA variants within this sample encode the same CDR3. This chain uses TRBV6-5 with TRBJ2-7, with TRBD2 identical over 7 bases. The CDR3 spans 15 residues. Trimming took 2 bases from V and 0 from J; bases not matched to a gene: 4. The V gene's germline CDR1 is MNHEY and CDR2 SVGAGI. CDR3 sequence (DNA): TGTGCCAGCAGTTACGGGTCGGGAGGCTCCTACGAGCAGTACTTC. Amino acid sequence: CASSYGSGGSYEQYF.

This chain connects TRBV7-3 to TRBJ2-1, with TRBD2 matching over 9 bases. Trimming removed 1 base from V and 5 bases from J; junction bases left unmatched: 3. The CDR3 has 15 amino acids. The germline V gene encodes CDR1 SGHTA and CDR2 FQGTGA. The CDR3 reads CASSLRLAANNEQFF. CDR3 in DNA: TGTGCCAGCAGCTTAAGACTAGCGGCAAACAATGAGCAGTTCTTC.

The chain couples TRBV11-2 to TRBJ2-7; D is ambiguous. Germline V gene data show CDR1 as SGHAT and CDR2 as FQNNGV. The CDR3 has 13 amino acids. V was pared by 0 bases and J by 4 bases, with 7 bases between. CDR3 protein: CASSLEPEYEQYF. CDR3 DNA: TGTGCCAGCAGCTTAGAGCCAGAATACGAGCAGTACTTC.

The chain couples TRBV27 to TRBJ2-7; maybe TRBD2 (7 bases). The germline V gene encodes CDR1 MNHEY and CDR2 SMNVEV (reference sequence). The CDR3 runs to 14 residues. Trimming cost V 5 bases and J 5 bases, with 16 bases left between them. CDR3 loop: CASSPLGGQDEQYF. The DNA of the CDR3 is TGTGCCAGCAGTCCCCTCGGGGGGCAGGACGAGCAGTACTTC.

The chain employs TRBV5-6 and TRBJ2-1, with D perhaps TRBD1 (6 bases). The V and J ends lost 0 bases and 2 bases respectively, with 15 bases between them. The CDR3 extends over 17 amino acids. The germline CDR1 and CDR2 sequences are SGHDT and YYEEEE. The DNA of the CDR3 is TGTGCCAGCAGCTTGGTCCCGGACAGAGGTACCTACAATGAGCAGTTCTTC. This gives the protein CASSLVPDRGTYNEQFF.

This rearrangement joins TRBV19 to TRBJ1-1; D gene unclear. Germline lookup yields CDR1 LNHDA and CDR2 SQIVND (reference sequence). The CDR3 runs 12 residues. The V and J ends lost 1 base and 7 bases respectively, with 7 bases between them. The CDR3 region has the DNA TGTGCCAGTAGTATAGGAACTAATGAAGCTTTCTTT. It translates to CASSIGTNEAFF.

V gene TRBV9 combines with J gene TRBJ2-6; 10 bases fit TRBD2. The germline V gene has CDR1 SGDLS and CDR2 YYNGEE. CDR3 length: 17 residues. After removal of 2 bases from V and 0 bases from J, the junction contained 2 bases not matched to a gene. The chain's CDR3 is CASSVKREGSGANVLTF. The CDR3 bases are TGTGCCAGCAGCGTGAAGCGGGAGGGCTCTGGGGCCAACGTCCTGACTTTC.

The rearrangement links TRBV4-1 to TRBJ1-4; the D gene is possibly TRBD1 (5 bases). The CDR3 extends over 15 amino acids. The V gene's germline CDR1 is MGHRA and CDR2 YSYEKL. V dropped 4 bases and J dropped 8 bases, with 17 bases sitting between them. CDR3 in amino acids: CASSPGAGLGEKLFF. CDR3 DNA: TGCGCCAGCAGCCCGGGTGCAGGGCTCGGGGAAAAACTGTTTTTT.

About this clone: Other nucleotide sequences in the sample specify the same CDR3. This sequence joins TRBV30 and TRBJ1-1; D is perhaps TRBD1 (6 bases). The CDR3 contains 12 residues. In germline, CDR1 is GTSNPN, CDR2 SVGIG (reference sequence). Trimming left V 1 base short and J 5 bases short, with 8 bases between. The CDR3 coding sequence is TGTGCCTGGAGTGGAGGGGGTACTGAAGCTTTCTTT. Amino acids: CAWSGGGTEAFF.

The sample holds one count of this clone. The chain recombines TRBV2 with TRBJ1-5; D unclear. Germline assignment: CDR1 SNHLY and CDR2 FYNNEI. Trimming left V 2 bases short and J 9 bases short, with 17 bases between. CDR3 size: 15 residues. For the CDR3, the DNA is TGTGCCAGCAGTGAAAGCTCGGGCGGAGTAAGGCCCCAGCATTTT. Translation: CASSESSGGVRPQHF.

CDR3 sequence: CASSEWGGRDTEAFF. The CDR3 DNA follows: TGTGCCAGCAGTGAATGGGGGGGGCGGGACACTGAAGCTTTCTTT. V gene TRBV6-1 combines with J gene TRBJ1-1; tentative D call: TRBD1 (6 bases). This CDR3 comprises 15 residues. The V end was cut by 2 bases, the J end by 3 bases, with 13 bases between. Germline lookup yields CDR1 MNHNS and CDR2 SASEGT.

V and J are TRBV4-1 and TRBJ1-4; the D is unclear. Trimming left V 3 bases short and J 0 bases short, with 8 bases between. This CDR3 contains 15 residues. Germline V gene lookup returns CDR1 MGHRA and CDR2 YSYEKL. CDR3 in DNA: TGCGCCAGCAGCCATGACTCTTCAACTAATGAAAAACTGTTTTTT. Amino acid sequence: CASSHDSSTNEKLFF.

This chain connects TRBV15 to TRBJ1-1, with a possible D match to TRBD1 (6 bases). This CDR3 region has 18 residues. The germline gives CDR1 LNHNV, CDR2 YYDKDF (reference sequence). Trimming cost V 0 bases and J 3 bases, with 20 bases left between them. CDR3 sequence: CATSRDLIGQPLDTEAFF. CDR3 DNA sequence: TGTGCCACCAGCAGAGATCTTATAGGACAGCCGTTGGACACTGAAGCTTTCTTT.

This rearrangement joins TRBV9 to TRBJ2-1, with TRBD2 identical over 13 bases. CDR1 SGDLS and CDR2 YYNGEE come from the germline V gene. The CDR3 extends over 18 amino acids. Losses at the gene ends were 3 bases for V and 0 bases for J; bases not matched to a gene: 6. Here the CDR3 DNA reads TGTGCCAGCAGCGGGGGGACTAGCGGGATAAGCTCCTACAATGAGCAGTTCTTC. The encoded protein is CASSGGTSGISSYNEQFF.

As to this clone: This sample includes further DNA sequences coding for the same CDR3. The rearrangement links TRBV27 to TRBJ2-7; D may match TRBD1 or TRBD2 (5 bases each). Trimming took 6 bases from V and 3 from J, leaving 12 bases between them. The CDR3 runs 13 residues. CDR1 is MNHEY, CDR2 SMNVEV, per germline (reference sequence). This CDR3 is CASSPGTGYEQYF. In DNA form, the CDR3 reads TGTGCCAGCAGCCCGGGGACGGGCTACGAGCAGTACTTC.

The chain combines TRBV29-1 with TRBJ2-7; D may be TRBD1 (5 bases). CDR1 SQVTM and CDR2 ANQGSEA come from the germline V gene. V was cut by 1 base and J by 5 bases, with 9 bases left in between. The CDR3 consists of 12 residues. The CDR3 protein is CSVEAVGDEQYF. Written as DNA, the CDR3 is TGCAGCGTTGAAGCGGTAGGGGACGAGCAGTACTTC.

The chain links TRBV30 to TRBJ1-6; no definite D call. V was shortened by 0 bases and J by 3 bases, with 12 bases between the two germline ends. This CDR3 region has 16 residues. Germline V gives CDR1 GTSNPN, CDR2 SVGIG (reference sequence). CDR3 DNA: TGTGCCTGGAGTGTACTTGGGGTTAGCTATAATTCACCCCTCCACTTT. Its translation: CAWSVLGVSYNSPLHF.

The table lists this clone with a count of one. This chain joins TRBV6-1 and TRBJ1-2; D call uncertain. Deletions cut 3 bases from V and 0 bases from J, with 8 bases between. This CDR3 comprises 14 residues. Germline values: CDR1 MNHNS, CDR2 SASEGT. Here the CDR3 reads CASSEGISNYGYTF. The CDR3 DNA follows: TGTGCCAGCAGTGAGGGCATCTCTAACTATGGCTACACCTTC.

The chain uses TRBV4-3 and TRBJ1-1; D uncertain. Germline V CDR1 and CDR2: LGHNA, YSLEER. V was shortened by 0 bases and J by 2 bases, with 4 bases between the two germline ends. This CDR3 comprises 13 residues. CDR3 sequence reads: CASSQELNTEAFF. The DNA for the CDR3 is TGCGCCAGCAGCCAAGAACTCAACACTGAAGCTTTCTTT.

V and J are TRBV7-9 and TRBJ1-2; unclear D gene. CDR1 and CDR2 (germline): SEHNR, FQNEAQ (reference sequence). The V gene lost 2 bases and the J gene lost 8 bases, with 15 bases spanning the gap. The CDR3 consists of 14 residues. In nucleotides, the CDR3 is TGTGCCAGCAGCTTAATCACCGGACCCTACGGCTACACCTTC. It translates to CASSLITGPYGYTF.

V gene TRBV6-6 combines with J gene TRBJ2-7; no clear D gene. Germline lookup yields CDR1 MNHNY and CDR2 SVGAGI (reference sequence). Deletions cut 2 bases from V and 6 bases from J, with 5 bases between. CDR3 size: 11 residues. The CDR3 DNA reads TGTGCCAGCAGTTACAACAGCGAGCAGTACTTC. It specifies CASSYNSEQYF.